What follows are 17 T cell receptor beta chains derived from one specimen sequenced in a study of blood T cells in healthy people across ages. Then a second PCR, running roughly 6 to 11 cycles, was carried out with a sample-barcoded 5' primer and a J-beta primer mix. TCRdb passed the 5' RACE reads through MiXCR, listing each CDR3 protein once. The sample shows fewer than 750,000 distinct CDR3 sequences, around 50% of them seen only once. Sequenced input: blood. The source is a woman over 75 in good health.

The chain recombines TRBV3-1 with TRBJ1-5; D gene ambiguous. The CDR3 has 11 residues. Germline-derived CDR1 and CDR2 are LGHDT and YNNKEL (reference sequence). Trimming pared 1 base from V and 9 bases from J, leaving 4 bases between. In DNA form, the CDR3 reads TGTGCCAGCAGCCAAGGGTCGCCCCAGCATTTT. It translates to CASSQGSPQHF.

V is TRBV25-1 and J is TRBJ2-7; D is possibly TRBD2 (5 bases). Germline values: CDR1 MGHDK, CDR2 SYGVNS. The CDR3 is 18 amino acids. The V end lost 1 base, the J end lost 3 bases, and 22 bases lay between the germline ends. CDR3 bases: TGTGCCAGCAGTGAATTACTAAGAAAGAAGGACGGGAACTACGAGCAGTACTTC. This sequence encodes CASSELLRKKDGNYEQYF.

This sequence joins TRBV5-1 and TRBJ2-3; D gene uncertain. V lost 4 bases to trimming and J lost 5 bases, with 14 bases between them. Germline-derived CDR1 and CDR2 are SGHRS and YFSETQ. This CDR3 region has 14 residues. The CDR3 sequence: CASSVWIAQDTQYF. CDR3 bases: TGCGCCAGCAGCGTCTGGATAGCCCAAGATACGCAGTATTTT.

This clonotype was observed many times. V gene TRBV7-2 combines with J gene TRBJ2-1; no definite D call. V was pared by 2 bases and J by 2 bases, with 10 bases between. Per germline, CDR1 SGHTA and CDR2 FQGNSA. The CDR3 is made up of 15 amino acids. CDR3 DNA sequence: TGTGCCAGCAGCTTATCTCTGGGGACCTACAATGAGCAGTTCTTC. The encoded protein is CASSLSLGTYNEQFF.

This clonotype was counted only a few times. The rearrangement uses TRBV9 and TRBJ2-3, with 9 positions matching TRBD2. This CDR3 contains 15 residues. Germline assignment: CDR1 SGDLS and CDR2 YYNGEE. After removal of 7 bases from V and 3 bases from J, the junction contained 9 bases not matched to a gene. CDR3 protein: CASPTTGLATDTQYF. CDR3 DNA: TGTGCCAGCCCTACGACCGGACTAGCGACAGATACGCAGTATTTT.

The rearrangement joins TRBV9 to TRBJ2-1; 7 bases are shared with TRBD2. Germline V gene data show CDR1 as SGDLS and CDR2 as YYNGEE. Losses at the gene ends were 2 bases for V and 7 bases for J; bases not matched to a gene: 12. The CDR3 loop spans 16 amino acids. In DNA form, the CDR3 reads TGTGCCAGCAGCGTCGTCCCGGGGGGACCCTCGAATGAGCAGTTCTTC. This codes for CASSVVPGGPSNEQFF. Full variable domain (remainder filled in from reference TRBV9 and TRBJ2-1): DSGVTQTPKHLITATGQRVTLRCSPRSGDLSVYWYQQSLDQGLQFLIQYYNGEERAKGNILERFSAQQFPDLHSELNLSSLELGDSALYFCASSVVPGGPSNEQFFGPGTRLTVL.

This clonotype showed up many times. This chain connects TRBV20-1 to TRBJ2-7; TRBD1 is a possible D gene (5 bases). CDR3 length: 13 amino acids. V dropped 4 bases and J dropped 5 bases, with 15 bases sitting between them. Germline V gives CDR1 DFQATT, CDR2 SNEGSKA (reference sequence). CDR3 nucleotides: TGCAGTGCTACGCCTTGGGGCAGGAACGAGCAGTACTTC. Protein: CSATPWGRNEQYF.

This clonotype has a single count. The gene calls are TRBV5-1 and TRBJ1-5, with D unresolved. Germline V gene lookup returns CDR1 SGHRS and CDR2 YFSETQ. The CDR3 runs 13 residues. V lost 5 bases, J lost 9 bases, and 15 bases lay in between. CDR3 sequence (DNA): TGCGCCAGCAGTCGCGGATGGGATCTGCCCCAGCATTTT. Protein product: CASSRGWDLPQHF.

The chain uses TRBV11-1 and TRBJ2-3; either TRBD1 or TRBD2 may fit D (5 bases each). Germline lookup yields CDR1 SGHAT and CDR2 FQDESV (reference sequence). The CDR3 runs 13 residues. Deletions cut 6 bases from V and 8 bases from J, with 15 bases between. The CDR3 sequence is CASRGTADGTQYF. The CDR3, as DNA: TGTGCCAGCAGGGGGACCGCGGATGGTACGCAGTATTTT.

In this sample, this clonotype turned up a few times. The chain's CDR3 is CASSQDPLRGKSPLHF. The CDR3 region has the DNA TGTGCCAGCAGCCAAGACCCCCTAAGGGGGAAATCACCCCTCCACTTT. The chain recombines TRBV4-2 with TRBJ1-6, with D possibly TRBD1 on 6 matching bases. This CDR3 has 16 amino acids. Looked up from germline, CDR1 is LGHNA and CDR2 is YNFKEQ. The ends were cut back, 0 bases at V and 10 bases at J, with 16 bases in the middle.

This sequence joins TRBV27 and TRBJ2-5, with 9 bases lining up with TRBD2. The CDR3 sequence is 17 residues long. J lost 11 bases, V lost 2 bases, and 18 bases had no gene match. Germline CDR1 reads MNHEY; CDR2 reads SMNVEV (reference sequence). The CDR3 reads CASSLRGLAGPANEQYF. CDR3 sequence (DNA): TGTGCCAGCAGTTTAAGAGGGCTAGCGGGGCCGGCGAATGAGCAGTACTTC.

The CDR3 nucleotides read TGCGCCAGCACCACCGAAAGGGGGGATACGCAGTATTTT. The encoded protein is CASTTERGDTQYF. V and J are TRBV4-1 and TRBJ2-3; possibly TRBD1 for D (6 bases). This CDR3 is built from 13 residues. The V end was cut by 7 bases, the J end by 6 bases, with 14 bases between. Germline V lookup: CDR1 MGHRA, CDR2 YSYEKL.

With respect to this clonotype: A read error may be the cause here, since a much bigger clone is one base away. The V gene is TRBV5-1, the J gene TRBJ2-6; a possible D gene is TRBD1 (6 bases). Germline-derived CDR1 and CDR2 are SGHRS and YFSETQ. V lost 2 bases, J lost 3 bases, and 15 bases lay in between. This CDR3 contains 17 residues. In DNA form, the CDR3 reads TGCGCCAGCAGCTTTCAGGGGTCAAAGTTTGGGGCCAACGTCCTGACTTTC. Residues: CASSFQGSKFGANVLTF.

This chain links TRBV20-1 with TRBJ2-2; TRBD2 agrees at 10 bases. This CDR3 is built from 15 residues. The V gene's germline CDR1 is DFQATT and CDR2 SNEGSKA (reference sequence). V shed 3 bases and J 7 bases; nucleotides not matched to a gene: 8. The CDR3 DNA reads TGCAGTGCTAGTACTAGCGGGAAAAGGGTCGGGGAGCTGTTTTTT. Its protein product is CSASTSGKRVGELFF.

Comments on this clonotype: A read error may account for a junction end that differs from germline. The chain couples TRBV9 to TRBJ2-3; D gene uncertain. This CDR3 comprises 15 residues. CDR1 is SGDLS, CDR2 YYNGEE, per germline. The CDR3 DNA is TGTGCCAGCAGCCGAACTCTCGAACGAGGAGATGCGCAGTATTTT. The encoded protein is CASSRTLERGDAQYF.

This clonotype has at least ten counts. The gene calls are TRBV20-1 and TRBJ2-5; D may correspond to TRBD1 or TRBD2 (5 bases each). This CDR3 is 13 amino acids long. With 4 bases removed from V and 9 bases from J, the gap between germline ends came to 18 bases. The germline CDR1 and CDR2 sequences are DFQATT and SNEGSKA (reference sequence). The CDR3 coding sequence is TGCAGTGCTATCGGGGACCGTCTAAAGGCCCAGTACTTC. This translates into CSAIGDRLKAQYF.

This clonotype was picked up a small number of times. The chain couples TRBV2 to TRBJ1-5; no clear D gene. Trimming removed 2 bases at V and 1 base at J, with 6 bases between. CDR3 size: 14 residues. Germline-derived CDR1 and CDR2 are SNHLY and FYNNEI. The CDR3 bases are TGTGCCAGCAGTGAACTTGGGAGCAATCAGCCCCAGCATTTT. Translated, it gives CASSELGSNQPQHF. Together with reference TRBV2 and TRBJ1-5, the CDR3 gives the full variable domain: EPEVTQTPSHQVTQMGQEVILRCVPISNHLYFYWYRQILGQKVEFLVSFYNNEISEKSEIFDDQFSVERPDGSNFTLKIRSTKLEDSAMYFCASSELGSNQPQHFGDGTRLSIL.